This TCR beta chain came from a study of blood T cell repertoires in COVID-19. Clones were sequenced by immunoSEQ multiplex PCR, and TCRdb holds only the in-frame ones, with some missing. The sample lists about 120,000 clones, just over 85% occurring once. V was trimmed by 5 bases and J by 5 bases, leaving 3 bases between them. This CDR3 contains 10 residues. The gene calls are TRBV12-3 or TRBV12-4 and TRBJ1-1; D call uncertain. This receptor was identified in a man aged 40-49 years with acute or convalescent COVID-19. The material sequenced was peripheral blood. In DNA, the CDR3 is TGTGCCAGCAGTCGGACTGAAGCTTTCTTT. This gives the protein CASSRTEAFF.